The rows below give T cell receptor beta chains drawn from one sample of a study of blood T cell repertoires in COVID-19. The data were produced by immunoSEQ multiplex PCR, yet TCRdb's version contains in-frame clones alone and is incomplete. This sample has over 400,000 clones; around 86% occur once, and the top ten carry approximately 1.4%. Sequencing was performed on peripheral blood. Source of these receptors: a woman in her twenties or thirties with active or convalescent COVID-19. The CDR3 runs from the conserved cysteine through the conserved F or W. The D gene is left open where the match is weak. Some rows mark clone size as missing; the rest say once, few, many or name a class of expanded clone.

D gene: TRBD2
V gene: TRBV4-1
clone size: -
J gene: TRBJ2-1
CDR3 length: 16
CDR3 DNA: TGCGCCAGCAGCCACGCCCCGGGACTAGTCTACAATGAGCAGTTCTTC
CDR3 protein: CASSHAPGLVYNEQFF

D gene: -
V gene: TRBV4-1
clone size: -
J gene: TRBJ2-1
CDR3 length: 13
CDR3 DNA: TGCGCCAGCAGCCAAGTGGGAGACACTGAGCAGTTCTTC
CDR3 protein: CASSQVGDTEQFF

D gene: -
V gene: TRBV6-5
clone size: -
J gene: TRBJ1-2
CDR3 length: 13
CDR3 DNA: TGTGCCAGCAGTCCCGGGACTCAGAGCCGCTACACCTTC
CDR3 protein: CASSPGTQSRYTF

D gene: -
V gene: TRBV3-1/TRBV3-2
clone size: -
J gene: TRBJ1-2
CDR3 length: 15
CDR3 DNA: TGTGCCAGCAGCCAAGGTGGATCGGGGAACTATGGCTACACCTTC
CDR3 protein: CASSQGGSGNYGYTF

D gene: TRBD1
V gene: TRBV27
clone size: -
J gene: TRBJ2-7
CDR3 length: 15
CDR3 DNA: TGTGCCAGCAGTTCGCCCGGGACAGGGTCCTACGAGCAGTACTTC
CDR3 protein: CASSSPGTGSYEQYF

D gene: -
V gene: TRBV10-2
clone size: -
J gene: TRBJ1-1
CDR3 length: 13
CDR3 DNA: TGCGCCAGCAGTGAGGCGTATCGGACTGAAGCTTTCTTT
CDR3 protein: CASSEAYRTEAFF

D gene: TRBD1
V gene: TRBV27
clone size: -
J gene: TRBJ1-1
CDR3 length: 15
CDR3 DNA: TGTGCCAGCAGTTGGACAGGGGTGCCCGGCACTGAAGCTTTCTTT
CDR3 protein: CASSWTGVPGTEAFF

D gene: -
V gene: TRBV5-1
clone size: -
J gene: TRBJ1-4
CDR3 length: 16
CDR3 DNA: TGCGCCAGCAGCCCCGACGGGTTTGCAACTAATGAAAAACTGTTTTTT
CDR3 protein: CASSPDGFATNEKLFF

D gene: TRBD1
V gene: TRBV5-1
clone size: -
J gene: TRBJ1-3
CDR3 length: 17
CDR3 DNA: TGCGCCAGCAGCTTGGAAGGGGACAGACTCTCTGGAAACACCATATATTTT
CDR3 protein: CASSLEGDRLSGNTIYF

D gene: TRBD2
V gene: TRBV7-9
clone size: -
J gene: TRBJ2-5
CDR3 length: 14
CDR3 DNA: TGTGCCAGCAGCTTATCGGCGGGGGGTAGGACCCAGTACTTC
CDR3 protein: CASSLSAGGRTQYF

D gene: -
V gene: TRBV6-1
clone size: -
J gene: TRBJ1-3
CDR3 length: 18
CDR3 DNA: TGTGCCAGCAGTGGCGTACGGGACACCCGGTACTCTGGAAACACCATATATTTT
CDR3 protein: CASSGVRDTRYSGNTIYF

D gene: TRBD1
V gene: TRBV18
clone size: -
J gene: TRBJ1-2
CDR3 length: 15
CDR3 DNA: TGTGCCAGCTCACCACTCACAGGGGCTAACTATGGCTACACCTTC
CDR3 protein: CASSPLTGANYGYTF

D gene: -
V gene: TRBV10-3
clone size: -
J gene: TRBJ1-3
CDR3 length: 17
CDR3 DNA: TGTGCCATCAGTGAAAGACAGGCTCAAATCTCTGGAAACACCATATATTTT
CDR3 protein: CAISERQAQISGNTIYF

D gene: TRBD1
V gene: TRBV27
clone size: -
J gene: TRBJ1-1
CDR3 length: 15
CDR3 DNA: TGTGCCAGCAGTGAGTACAGGGGATTGAACACTGAAGCTTTCTTT
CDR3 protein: CASSEYRGLNTEAFF

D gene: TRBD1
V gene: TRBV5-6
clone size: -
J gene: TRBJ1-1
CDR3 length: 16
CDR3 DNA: TGTGCCAGCAGTTCTACCGCCGGGACAGGGAGGACTGAAGCTTTCTTT
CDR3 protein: CASSSTAGTGRTEAFF

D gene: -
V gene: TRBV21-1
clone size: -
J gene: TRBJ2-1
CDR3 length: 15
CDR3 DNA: TGTGCCAGCAGCAAAGTTGGCGGGACAGGGGAAGAGCAGTTCTTC
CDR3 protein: CASSKVGGTGEEQFF

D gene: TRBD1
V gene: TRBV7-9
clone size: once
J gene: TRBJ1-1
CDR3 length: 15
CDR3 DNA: TGTGCCAGCAGTCGGGACAGGGCCCTGAACACTGAAGCTTTCTTT
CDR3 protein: CASSRDRALNTEAFF

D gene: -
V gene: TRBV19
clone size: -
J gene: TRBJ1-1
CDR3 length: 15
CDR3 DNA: TGTGCCAGTAGTATTCAGGCGACGGTGAACACTGAAGCTTTCTTT
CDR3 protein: CASSIQATVNTEAFF

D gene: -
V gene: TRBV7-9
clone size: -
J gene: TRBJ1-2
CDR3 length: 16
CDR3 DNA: TGTGCCAGCAGCTCGACTCGCGCGTTAACTAACTATGGCTACACCTTC
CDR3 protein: CASSSTRALTNYGYTF

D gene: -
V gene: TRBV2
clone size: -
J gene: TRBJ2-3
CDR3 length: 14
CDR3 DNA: TGTGCCAGCAGTGAGTTAGCCCTGACAGATACGCAGTATTTT
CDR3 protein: CASSELALTDTQYF

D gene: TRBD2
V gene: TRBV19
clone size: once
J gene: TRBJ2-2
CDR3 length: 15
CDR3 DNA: TGTGCCAGTAGTATCCGGGGGGGGACCACCGGGGAGCTGTTTTTT
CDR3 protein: CASSIRGGTTGELFF

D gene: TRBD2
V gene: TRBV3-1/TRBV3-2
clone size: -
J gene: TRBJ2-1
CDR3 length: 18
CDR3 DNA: TGTGCCAGCAGCCAAGGGGCTAGCGGGGGGGCCTTAGTCAATGAGCAGTTCTTC
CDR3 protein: CASSQGASGGALVNEQFF

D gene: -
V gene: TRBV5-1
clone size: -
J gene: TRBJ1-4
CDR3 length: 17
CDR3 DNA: TGCGCCAGCAGCTTGGGCGGGTCAGCAGCAACTAATGAAAAACTGTTTTTT
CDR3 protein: CASSLGGSAATNEKLFF

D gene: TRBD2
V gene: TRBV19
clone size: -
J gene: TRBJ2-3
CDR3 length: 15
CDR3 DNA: TGTGCCAGTAGTAAAGGGACTAGCTACACAGATACGCAGTATTTT
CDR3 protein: CASSKGTSYTDTQYF

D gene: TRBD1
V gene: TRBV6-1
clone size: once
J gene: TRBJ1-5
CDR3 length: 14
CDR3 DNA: TGTGCCAGCAGTGACCAGGGGGCGAATCAGCCCCAGCATTTT
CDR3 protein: CASSDQGANQPQHF

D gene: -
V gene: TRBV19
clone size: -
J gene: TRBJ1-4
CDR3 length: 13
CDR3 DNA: TGTGCCAGTAGTACTCCGGGAGTGGCGAAACTGTTTTTT
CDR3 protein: CASSTPGVAKLFF

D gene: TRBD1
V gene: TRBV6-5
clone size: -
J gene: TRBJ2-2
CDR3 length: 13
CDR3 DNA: TGTGCCAGCAGACAGGGGTTCACCGGGGAGCTGTTTTTT
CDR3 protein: CASRQGFTGELFF

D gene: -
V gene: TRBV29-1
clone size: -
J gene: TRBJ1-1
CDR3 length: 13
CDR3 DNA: TGCAGCGTTTCACAGGTGCTGGGGACTGAAGCTTTCTTT
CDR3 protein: CSVSQVLGTEAFF

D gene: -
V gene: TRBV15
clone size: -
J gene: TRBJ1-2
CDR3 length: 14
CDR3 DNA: TGTGCCACCAGCAGCCAGAGGGGGACGGATGGCTACACCTTC
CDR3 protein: CATSSQRGTDGYTF

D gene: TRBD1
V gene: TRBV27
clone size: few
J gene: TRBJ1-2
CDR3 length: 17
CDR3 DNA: TGTGCCAGCAGTTTAGCCGGGACAGGGGCCCAAAACTATGGCTACACCTTC
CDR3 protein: CASSLAGTGAQNYGYTF

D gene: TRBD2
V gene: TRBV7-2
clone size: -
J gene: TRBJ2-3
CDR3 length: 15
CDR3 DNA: TGTGCCAGCACCGGACTAGCGGGGGGCCCAGATACGCAGTATTTT
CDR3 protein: CASTGLAGGPDTQYF

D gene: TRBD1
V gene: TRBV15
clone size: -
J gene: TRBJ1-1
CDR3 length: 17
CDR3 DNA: TGTGCCACCAGCAGAGAGTTCCGGGACAGGGTGTACACTGAAGCTTTCTTT
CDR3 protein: CATSREFRDRVYTEAFF

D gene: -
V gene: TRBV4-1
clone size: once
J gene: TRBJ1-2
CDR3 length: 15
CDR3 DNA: TGCGCCAGCAGCCAAGCTTTGACACTTCGTGATGGCTACACCTTC
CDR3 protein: CASSQALTLRDGYTF

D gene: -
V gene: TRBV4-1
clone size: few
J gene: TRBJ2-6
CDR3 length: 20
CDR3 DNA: TGCGCCAGCAGCCAAGATCTGGCCGGCAGGGGTAGGGCTGGGGCCAACGTCCTGACTTTC
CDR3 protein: CASSQDLAGRGRAGANVLTF

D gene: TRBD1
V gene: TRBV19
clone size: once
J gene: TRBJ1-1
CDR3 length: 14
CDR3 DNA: TGTGCCAGTAGTACACAGGGGGCGGGCACTGAAGCTTTCTTT
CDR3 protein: CASSTQGAGTEAFF

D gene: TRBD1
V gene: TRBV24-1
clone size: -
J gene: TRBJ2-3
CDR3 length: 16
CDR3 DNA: TGTGCCACCAGTGGAACCGGGACAGGGGGGTCAGATACGCAGTATTTT
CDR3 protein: CATSGTGTGGSDTQYF

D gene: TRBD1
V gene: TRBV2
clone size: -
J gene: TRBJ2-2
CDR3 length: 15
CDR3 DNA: TGTGCCAGCATTTCAGGGGGCTTGAACACCGGGGAGCTGTTTTTT
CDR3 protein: CASISGGLNTGELFF

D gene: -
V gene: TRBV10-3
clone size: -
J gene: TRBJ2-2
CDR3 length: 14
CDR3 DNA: TGTGCCATCTCAAGGGGACAATCAGGGGAGGAGCTGTTTTTT
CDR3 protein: CAISRGQSGEELFF

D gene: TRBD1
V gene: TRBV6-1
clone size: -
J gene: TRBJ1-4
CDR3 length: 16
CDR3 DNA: TGTGCCAGCAGTGAAGCGCCCGGGACAGGGGATGAAAAACTGTTTTTT
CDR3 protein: CASSEAPGTGDEKLFF

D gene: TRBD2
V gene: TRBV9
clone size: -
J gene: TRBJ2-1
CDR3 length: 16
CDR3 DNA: TGTGCCAGCAGCGTAGCTGTAGCGGGAGGGCCCAATGAGCAGTTCTTC
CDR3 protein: CASSVAVAGGPNEQFF

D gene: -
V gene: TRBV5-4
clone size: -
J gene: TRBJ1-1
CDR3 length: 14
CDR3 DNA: TGTGCCAGCAGCTTCCAGGGTTTGAACACTGAAGCTTTCTTT
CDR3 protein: CASSFQGLNTEAFF

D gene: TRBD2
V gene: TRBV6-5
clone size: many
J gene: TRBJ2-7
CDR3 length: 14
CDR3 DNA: TGTGCCAGCACATGGACTAGCGCGTCCTACGAGCAGTACTTC
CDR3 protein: CASTWTSASYEQYF

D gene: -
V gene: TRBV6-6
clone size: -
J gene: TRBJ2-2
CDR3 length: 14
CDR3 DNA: TGTGCCAGCAGGCGAGACGAGGGCGCCGGGGAGCTGTTTTTT
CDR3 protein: CASRRDEGAGELFF

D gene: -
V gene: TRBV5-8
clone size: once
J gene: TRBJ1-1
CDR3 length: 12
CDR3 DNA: TGTGCCAGCACGAGATTGAACACTGAAGCTTTCTTT
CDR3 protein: CASTRLNTEAFF

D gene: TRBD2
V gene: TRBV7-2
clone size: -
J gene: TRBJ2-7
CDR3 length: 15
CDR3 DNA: TGTGCCAGCAGCTTATCTAGCGGGCTTTCCTACGAGCAGTACTTC
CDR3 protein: CASSLSSGLSYEQYF

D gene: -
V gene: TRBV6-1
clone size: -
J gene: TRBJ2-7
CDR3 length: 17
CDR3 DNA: TGTGCCAGCAGTGAAGCGTTGTGGGGGGACGCCTCCTACGAGCAGTACTTC
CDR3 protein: CASSEALWGDASYEQYF

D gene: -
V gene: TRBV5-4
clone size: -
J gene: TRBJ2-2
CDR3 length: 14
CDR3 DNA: TGTGCCAGCAGCTCTGACTACTACGCCGGGGAGCTGTTTTTT
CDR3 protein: CASSSDYYAGELFF

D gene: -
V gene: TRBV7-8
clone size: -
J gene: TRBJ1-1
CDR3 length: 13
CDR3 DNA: TGTGCCAGCAGCTTACTAATGAACACTGAAGCTTTCTTT
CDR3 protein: CASSLLMNTEAFF

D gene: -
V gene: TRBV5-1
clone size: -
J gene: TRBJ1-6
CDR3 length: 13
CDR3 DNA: TGCGCCAGCAGAATGACAGATAATTCACCCCTCCACTTT
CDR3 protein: CASRMTDNSPLHF